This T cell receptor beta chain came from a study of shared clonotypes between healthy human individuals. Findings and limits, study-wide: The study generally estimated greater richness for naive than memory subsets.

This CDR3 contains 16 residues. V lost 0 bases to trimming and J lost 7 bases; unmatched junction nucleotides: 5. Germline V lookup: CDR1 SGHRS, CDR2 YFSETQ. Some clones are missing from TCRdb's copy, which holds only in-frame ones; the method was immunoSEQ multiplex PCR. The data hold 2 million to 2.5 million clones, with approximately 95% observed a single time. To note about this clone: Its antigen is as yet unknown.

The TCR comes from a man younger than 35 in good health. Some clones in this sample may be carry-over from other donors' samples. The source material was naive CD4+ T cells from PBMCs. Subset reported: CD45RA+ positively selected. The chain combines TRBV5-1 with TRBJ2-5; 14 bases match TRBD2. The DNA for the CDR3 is TGCGCCAGCAGCTTGGGGGGACTAGCGGGAGAGGGGACCCAGTACTTC. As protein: CASSLGGLAGEGTQYF.